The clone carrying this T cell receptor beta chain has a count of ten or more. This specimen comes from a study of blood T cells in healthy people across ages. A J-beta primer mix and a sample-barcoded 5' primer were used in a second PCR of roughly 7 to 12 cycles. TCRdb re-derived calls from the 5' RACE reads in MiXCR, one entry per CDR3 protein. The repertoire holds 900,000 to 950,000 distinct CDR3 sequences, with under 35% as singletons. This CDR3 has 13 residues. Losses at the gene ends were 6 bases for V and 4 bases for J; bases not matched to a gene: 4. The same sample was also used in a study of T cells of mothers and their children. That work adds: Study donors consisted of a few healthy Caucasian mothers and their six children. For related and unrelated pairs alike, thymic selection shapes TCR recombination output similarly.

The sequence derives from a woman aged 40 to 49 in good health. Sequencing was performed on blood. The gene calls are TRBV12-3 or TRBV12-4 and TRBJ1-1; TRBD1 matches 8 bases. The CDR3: CASSLTGATEAFF. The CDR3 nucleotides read TGTGCCAGCAGCTTGACAGGGGCCACTGAAGCTTTCTTT.